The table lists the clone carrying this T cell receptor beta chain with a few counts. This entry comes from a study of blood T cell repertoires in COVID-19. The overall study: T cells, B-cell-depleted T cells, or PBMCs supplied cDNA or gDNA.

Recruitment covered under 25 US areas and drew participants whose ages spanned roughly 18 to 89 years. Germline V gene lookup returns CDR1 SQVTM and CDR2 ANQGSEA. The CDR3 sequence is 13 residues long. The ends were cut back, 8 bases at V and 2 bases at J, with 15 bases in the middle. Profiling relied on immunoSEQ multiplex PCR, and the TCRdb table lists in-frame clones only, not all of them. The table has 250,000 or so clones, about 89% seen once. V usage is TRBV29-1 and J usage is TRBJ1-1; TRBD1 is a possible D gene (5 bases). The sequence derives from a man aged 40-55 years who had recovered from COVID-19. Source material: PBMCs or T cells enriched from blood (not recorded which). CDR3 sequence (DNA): TGCAGCTCGGAGGACACCAGCAACACTGAAGCTTTCTTT. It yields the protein CSSEDTSNTEAFF.